This T cell receptor (beta chain) was sequenced in a study of graft-versus-host responses after intestinal transplantation (dated by TCRdb to about 2021). With regard to the full study: Multivisceral, liver-intestinal, or isolated intestinal transplants were received by the recipients. Anti-thymocyte globulin induction was given to all recipients, followed by maintenance tacrolimus and steroids for approximately three years. Graft-versus-host and host-versus-graft alloreactive T cell clones were tracked in the graft, circulation and bone marrow after intestinal transplantation using bulk TCR-beta CDR3 sequencing. To identify alloreactive clones, pre-transplant mixed lymphocyte reaction products were sequenced and compared with unstimulated pre-transplant donor and recipient T cells. A cohort of about two dozen intestinal transplant recipients, including one retransplant, was enrolled, and a few patients lacking pretransplant specimens were excluded. Donor T cell macrochimerism was defined as a peak of at least 4% donor T cells among recipient peripheral blood mononuclear cells. Instead of going to the commercial service, samples from a few later patients were sequenced in-house on an Illumina MiSeq and processed with MiXCR.

CDR1 and CDR2 were assigned from the germline V gene as WSHSY and SAAADI. The CDR3 measures 14 amino acids from cysteine to phenylalanine. Only the CDR3 part of the read is kept: 42 bases, read in frame from the first base. The junction shows trimming of 6 bases on V and 4 bases on J, and the gene matches do not reach 6 bases of it. Study-wide conclusions, independent of this receptor: GvH clones turned up in recipient bone marrow, with some appearing earlier in ileal mucosa or blood, a pattern consistent with an intestinal mucosal origin. Peak levels of circulating GvH clones were associated with declines in HvG clones early after transplant. High GvH to HvG T cell clonal ratios were observed in the allografts of patients with donor T cell macrochimerism. Conclusions were limited by the relatively low number and heterogeneity of intestinal transplant patients.

Points on this clone: The target of this receptor is not known. It has no much larger one-base neighbor in the sample; base qualities were not kept.

Explained via the paper, the time point label denotes: cells obtained before transplantation from donor or recipient. CD3+CD4+ and CD3+CD8+ populations were FACS-sorted from unstimulated pre-transplant donor and recipient cells taken from spleen or lymph nodes. Library prep was done by the immunoSEQ multiplex PCR assay. For most patients, genomic DNA was isolated using the Qiagen DNeasy Blood and Tissue Kit and was shipped frozen to Adaptive Biotechnologies for TCR sequencing. High-throughput TCR-beta CDR3 sequencing of genomic DNA from most patients was performed by Adaptive Biotechnologies. The published analysis was carried out like this. Adaptive's ImmunoSEQ software was the source of the TCR sequencing data for 18 patients, while three other patients were processed with MiXCR and VDJtools. To correct CD4 versus CD8 sorting errors, sequences present in both subsets at a frequency ratio below 5:1 were removed. Because the origin of CDR3 nucleotide sequences shared between donor and recipient could not be assigned, those sequences were removed. Alloreactive clones required at least 2-fold expansion over unstimulated cells and minimum CFSE-low frequency of 0.002% (template counts) or 0.001% (read counts). Clones were considered mappable if detected in sequenced pre-transplant spleen, lymph node, or MLR CFSE-low populations of the donor or recipient. The cumulative frequency of alloreactive clones was calculated as a percentage of all sequences, weighted by copy number. TCRdb retrieved this table from immuneACCESS and kept in-frame rearrangements only. Not all clones are present; in checked studies, unresolved V genes account for under half, and no reason is known for the remainder. Clonal size and the V and J genes are those of that table, whereas D and trimming came from the DNA. This sample lists over 85,000 clones; around 93% were detected once. Less than 0.55% of the sample belongs to the ten largest clones.

The TCR sequence derives from a human donor who received an intestinal transplant. Sequencing was performed on unstimulated CD8+ T cells sorted from spleen or lymph node cells, taken before intestinal transplant. The sequence joins TRBV10-2 to TRBJ2-5; 9 bases in the middle match TRBD2. CDR3 protein: CASSETSGRETQYF. The bases read TGCGCCAGCAGCGAGACTAGCGGCAGAGAGACCCAGTACTTC.